A single sample is the source of the 11 T cell receptor beta chains below, sequenced in a study of blood T cell repertoires in COVID-19. TCRdb's copy holds only in-frame clones and misses some; the assay was immunoSEQ multiplex PCR. The profile shows about 200,000 clones, roughly 86% of them singletons. Sequencing was carried out using peripheral blood. All receptors come from a woman aged 50 to 60 with COVID-19, enrolled during active disease.

V is TRBV5-4 and J is TRBJ2-2; a possible D gene is TRBD2 (5 bases). CDR3 length: 13 residues. The germline V gene encodes CDR1 SGHNT and CDR2 YYREEE (reference sequence). The V end was cut by 4 bases, the J end by 3 bases, with 7 bases between. The CDR3 nucleotides are TGTGCCAGCAGCGGGGAGCACACCGGGGAGCTGTTTTTT. Translated: CASSGEHTGELFF. The full variable domain, in which reference TRBV5-4 and TRBJ2-2 provide the parts outside the CDR3, is ETGVTQSPTHLIKTRGQQVTLRCSSQSGHNTVSWYQQALGQGPQFIFQYYREEENGRGNFPPRFSGLQFPNYSSELNVNALELDDSALYLCASSGEHTGELFFGEGSRLTVL.

The chain is built from TRBV24-1 and TRBJ2-3, with a weak D call TRBD1 (5 bases). V lost 4 bases and J lost 3, with 13 bases in between. CDR1 KGHDR and CDR2 SFDVKD come from the germline V gene. The CDR3 extends over 15 amino acids. The DNA of the CDR3 is TGTGCCACCAGTGAATCTCAGGGAATAACAGATACGCAGTATTTT. Protein: CATSESQGITDTQYF.

The chain recombines TRBV7-2 with TRBJ2-7; the match to TRBD1 covers 9 bases. The V gene end was trimmed by 5 bases and the J gene end by 2 bases; junction bases not matched to a gene: 7. This CDR3 is built from 15 residues. CDR1 is SGHTA, CDR2 FQGNSA, per germline. Here the CDR3 reads CASSPNRGRAYEQYF. The DNA of the CDR3 is TGTGCCAGCAGCCCCAACAGGGGGCGGGCCTACGAGCAGTACTTC.

V is TRBV10-1 and J is TRBJ2-2; D gene uncertain. Germline CDR1 reads WNHNN; CDR2 reads SYGVQD (reference sequence). V gave up 6 bases and J gave up 3 bases, with 8 bases separating them. The CDR3 runs 13 residues. The CDR3 sequence: CASSVLYTGELFF. CDR3 DNA: TGCGCCAGCAGCGTACTCTACACCGGGGAGCTGTTTTTT.

The chain employs TRBV15 and TRBJ2-1, with 8 nucleotides matching TRBD1. The germline gives CDR1 LNHNV, CDR2 YYDKDF (reference sequence). V lost 5 bases to trimming and J lost 4 bases; unmatched junction nucleotides: 10. There are 16 residues in the CDR3. CDR3 loop: CATSRTGGGGYNEQFF. The CDR3 DNA reads as TGTGCCACCAGCCGAACAGGGGGTGGTGGGTACAATGAGCAGTTCTTC.

CDR3 protein: CASRTLEKLFF. CDR3 nucleotide sequence: TGTGCCAGCCGGACACTGGAAAAACTGTTTTTT. The V and J genes are TRBV28 and TRBJ1-4, with D tentatively TRBD1 (5 bases). This CDR3 spans 11 amino acids. Trimming left V 8 bases short and J 8 bases short, with 9 bases between. Germline values: CDR1 MDHEN, CDR2 SYDVKM.

This clone was observed a single time. The chain is built from TRBV10-3 and TRBJ2-2; no definite D call. The V end was cut by 0 bases, the J end by 3 bases, with 11 bases between. Per germline, CDR1 ENHRY and CDR2 SYGVKD. This CDR3 comprises 16 residues. This chain's CDR3 is CAISESPTIYTGELFF. The CDR3 coding sequence is TGTGCCATCAGTGAGTCCCCGACAATATACACCGGGGAGCTGTTTTTT.

The genes are TRBV9 and TRBJ2-3, with 13 bases that match TRBD2. Germline V gives CDR1 SGDLS, CDR2 YYNGEE. The CDR3 has 16 residues. V was clipped by 4 bases and J by 5 bases; unmatched bases: 7. The CDR3 sequence: CASSLTSGGAVDTQYF. In DNA form, the CDR3 reads TGTGCCAGCAGCCTTACTAGCGGGGGGGCGGTAGATACGCAGTATTTT.

Only a few counts were recorded for this clone. The chain recombines TRBV5-1 with TRBJ2-7, with D possibly being TRBD1 (5 bases). Germline V lookup: CDR1 SGHRS, CDR2 YFSETQ. CDR3 size: 14 residues. V lost 2 bases to trimming and J lost 2 bases, with 11 bases between them. Here the CDR3 DNA reads TGCGCCAGCAGCTTCGGGTCAGGGACCTACGAGCAGTACTTC. Its protein is CASSFGSGTYEQYF.

This rearrangement joins TRBV2 to TRBJ2-2, with a tentative D call TRBD2 (6 bases). Trimming left V 2 bases short and J 6 bases short, with 13 bases between. This CDR3 contains 15 residues. Germline CDR1 is SNHLY and CDR2 is FYNNEI. The CDR3 DNA follows: TGTGCCAGCAGTGAAAGGTCCCAGCGGGCCGGGGAGCTGTTTTTT. It specifies CASSERSQRAGELFF.

This clone has just one count. CDR3 DNA: TGTGCCAGCAGTGCGGGTCGTAGGGACTACACCTTC. Its protein product is CASSAGRRDYTF. The chain carries TRBV27 and TRBJ1-2; D call uncertain. The length of the CDR3 is 12 residues. Germline V gives CDR1 MNHEY, CDR2 SMNVEV (reference sequence). V lost 5 bases and J 10 bases, leaving 14 bases between the germline ends.